These 19 T cell receptor beta chains share one sample of origin, sequenced in a study of T cell responses to AZD1222 COVID-19 vaccine. Assay: immunoSEQ multiplex PCR; the TCRdb copy retains only in-frame clones and omits some. This sample has about 140,000 clones; over 85% occur once, and the top ten carry roughly 7%. Sequencing used peripheral blood, obtained 28 days after the second AZD1222 dose. The receptor source for this set is an adult who received the AZD1222 COVID-19 vaccine.

The rearrangement links TRBV14 to TRBJ2-1; 9 bases are shared with TRBD1. Germline loops: CDR1 SGHDN, CDR2 FVKESK. V gave up 1 base and J gave up 9 bases; unmatched junction bases: 10. This CDR3 is 16 amino acids long. CDR3 loop: CASSQVGTGSWGEQFF. The CDR3 DNA sequence: TGTGCCAGCAGCCAAGTAGGGACAGGGAGTTGGGGTGAGCAGTTCTTC.

This clone was seen once. The chain is built from TRBV18 and TRBJ1-2, with D possibly being TRBD1 (6 bases). The CDR3 consists of 14 residues. The V end lost 2 bases, the J end lost 7 bases, and 14 bases lay between the germline ends. Germline V lookup: CDR1 KGHSH, CDR2 LQKENI. CDR3 loop: CASSPNREGAGYTF. The CDR3 coding sequence is TGTGCCAGCTCACCAAACAGGGAAGGGGCTGGCTACACCTTC.

This chain links TRBV21-1 with TRBJ2-2; TRBD1, the table's D call, lacks a check against the DNA. TRBV21-1 is shown as a pseudogene. This CDR3 has 17 amino acids. CDR3 sequence reads: CASLYGGWTGPTGELFF. CDR3 DNA sequence: TGTGCCAGCCTTTACGGGGGGTGGACAGGGCCCACCGGGGAGCTGTTTTTT.

The chain employs TRBV18 and TRBJ2-1; possible D gene TRBD1, 5 bases. Trimming took off 6 bases at V and 3 bases at J, with 12 bases between the two ends. Germline assignment: CDR1 KGHSH and CDR2 LQKENI. The CDR3 covers 14 residues. The CDR3 is CASSRSTDYNEQFF. In DNA form, the CDR3 reads TGTGCCAGCTCTCGTTCGACAGACTACAATGAGCAGTTCTTC. The full variable domain, with the rest looked up from reference TRBV18 and TRBJ2-1, is NAGVMQNPRHLVRRRGQEARLRCSPMKGHSHVYWYRQLPEEGLKFMVYLQKENIIDESGMPKERFSAEFPKEGPSILRIQQVVRGDSAAYFCASSRSTDYNEQFFGPGTRLTVL.

This clone turned up a few times. V and J are TRBV3-1 (or the pseudogene TRBV3-2) and TRBJ2-1; unclear D gene. The CDR3 is 12 amino acids. The germline V gene encodes CDR1 LGHDT and CDR2 YNNKEL (reference sequence). The V end was cut by 1 base, the J end by 8 bases, with 6 bases between. CDR3 region: CASSQVSYEQFF. The CDR3 nucleotides read TGTGCCAGCAGCCAAGTTAGCTATGAGCAGTTCTTC.

To note about this clone: The sample has other DNA sequences that encode this CDR3 too. The chain links TRBV30 to TRBJ2-7, with 7 bases identical to TRBD1. Germline V lookup: CDR1 GTSNPN, CDR2 SVGIG (reference sequence). Trimming removed 4 bases from V and 2 bases from J; junction bases left unmatched: 2. The CDR3 is 12 residues long. The chain's CDR3 is CAWTGGTYEQYF. CDR3 sequence (DNA): TGTGCCTGGACAGGGGGAACCTACGAGCAGTACTTC.

In DNA form, the CDR3 reads TGTGCCAGCCAAGCGTCCGCCGGGGCTGAAGCTTTCTTT. Its protein is CASQASAGAEAFF. The rearrangement links TRBV18 to TRBJ1-1; no firm D call. Germline CDR1 reads KGHSH; CDR2 reads LQKENI. The V end lost 8 bases, the J end lost 6 bases, and 16 bases lay between the germline ends. The CDR3 is 13 residues long.

V and J are TRBV29-1 and TRBJ2-3; D gene unclear. This CDR3 comprises 12 residues. The germline V gene encodes CDR1 SQVTM and CDR2 ANQGSEA. The germline V and J ends were trimmed by 3 bases and 8 bases, with 12 bases remaining between them. Here the CDR3 DNA reads TGCAGCGTTGAGGATGTTGGGGTTACGCAGTATTTT. It is translated as CSVEDVGVTQYF.

The V call is TRBV5-1, the J call TRBJ2-5, with 10 bases aligning to TRBD1. CDR3 length equals 14 residues. CDR1 is SGHRS and CDR2 is YFSETQ in the germline V gene. J gave up 5 bases and V 7 bases, and 8 bases lay outside the gene matches. DNA for the CDR3: TGCGCCAGCGCTGACAGGGGGCTGACGGAGACCCAGTACTTC. Its protein product is CASADRGLTETQYF. Complete variable domain (other parts from reference TRBV5-1 and TRBJ2-5): KAGVTQTPRYLIKTRGQQVTLSCSPISGHRSVSWYQQTPGQGLQFLFEYFSETQRNKGNFPGRFSGRQFSNSRSEMNVSTLELGDSALYLCASADRGLTETQYFGPGTRLLVL.

V is TRBV27 and J is TRBJ1-2; TRBD1 is a possible D gene (6 bases). This CDR3 is built from 16 residues. Germline V gene sequence: CDR1 MNHEY, CDR2 SMNVEV (reference sequence). V shed 4 bases and J shed 2 bases, with 17 bases lying between them. This chain's CDR3 is CASSSAGQQPNYGYTF. CDR3 coding DNA: TGTGCCAGCAGTTCCGCTGGACAGCAGCCGAACTATGGCTACACCTTC.

J is TRBJ1-4 and V is TRBV12-3 or TRBV12-4; the D gene is possibly TRBD1 (5 bases). The ends were cut back, 5 bases at V and 8 bases at J, with 12 bases in the middle. This CDR3 is 13 amino acids long. DNA for the CDR3: TGTGCCAGCAGTACGACAGCGGGGGAAAAACTGTTTTTT. Residues: CASSTTAGEKLFF.

This rearrangement joins TRBV10-3 to TRBJ1-5, with TRBD1 as a possible D gene (5 bases). This CDR3 has 18 amino acids. CDR1 and CDR2 from the germline V gene are ENHRY and SYGVKD. The V end lost 0 bases, the J end lost 0 bases, and 15 bases lay between the germline ends. As DNA, the CDR3 is TGTGCCATCAGTGAGTCCAGGGTTGGGGGAAATAGCAATCAGCCCCAGCATTTT. Translating gives CAISESRVGGNSNQPQHF.

This rearrangement joins TRBV6-5 to TRBJ2-7; 7 nucleotides line up with TRBD1. V lost 10 bases and J lost 0; bases outside the gene matches: 3. This CDR3 region has 12 residues. Germline lookup yields CDR1 MNHEY and CDR2 SVGAGI. The CDR3 bases are TGTGCCACGGGACAGCGCTCCTACGAGCAGTACTTC. Its protein product is CATGQRSYEQYF.

This clone was observed once. This chain connects TRBV27 to TRBJ1-6; D might be TRBD1 (6 bases). This CDR3 contains 13 residues. Trimming removed 5 bases from V and 7 bases from J, with 9 bases in between. The germline V gene encodes CDR1 MNHEY and CDR2 SMNVEV (reference sequence). CDR3 nucleotide sequence: TGTGCCAGCAGTCTCGGACAGAATTCACCCCTCCACTTT. This gives the protein CASSLGQNSPLHF.

This clone was recorded once. The chain is built from TRBV28 and TRBJ2-1; 7 bases align to TRBD2. CDR1 is MDHEN and CDR2 is SYDVKM in the germline V gene. The J segment lost 4 bases and the V segment lost 4 bases, leaving 7 bases of the junction unmatched. The CDR3 is made up of 15 amino acids. The CDR3 sequence is CASSSASGTYNEQFF. The CDR3 DNA follows: TGTGCCAGCAGTTCCGCTAGCGGAACGTACAATGAGCAGTTCTTC.

The chain carries TRBV6-5 and TRBJ2-5; D not resolved. This CDR3 comprises 15 residues. Germline V gene lookup returns CDR1 MNHEY and CDR2 SVGAGI. V was clipped by 6 bases and J by 1 base, with 15 bases between them. This CDR3 reads CASRGWQAVQETQYF. DNA for the CDR3: TGTGCCAGCAGGGGATGGCAAGCAGTCCAAGAGACCCAGTACTTC.

The chain combines TRBV11-2 with TRBJ2-2; a possible D gene is TRBD2 (6 bases). This CDR3 spans 19 amino acids. Germline CDR1 is SGHAT and CDR2 is FQNNGV. V was shortened by 6 bases and J by 2 bases, with 25 bases between the two germline ends. CDR3 sequence (DNA): TGTGCCAGCAGACCAAGACTAGGCTGGGGTGTGGTCAACACCGGGGAGCTGTTTTTT. Translation: CASRPRLGWGVVNTGELFF.

This chain uses TRBV5-4 with TRBJ2-1; D is perhaps TRBD1 or TRBD2 (5 bases each). CDR3 length equals 11 residues. Germline loops: CDR1 SGHNT, CDR2 YYREEE (reference sequence). Trimming pared 4 bases from V and 9 bases from J, leaving 8 bases between. The CDR3 loop is CASSERGEQFF. The CDR3 DNA is TGTGCCAGCAGCGAGAGGGGTGAGCAGTTCTTC.

This clone was found once. This CDR3 reads CASSLSRDAYGYTF. In DNA, the CDR3 is TGCGCCAGCAGCTTGTCCAGGGATGCCTATGGCTACACCTTC. This chain uses TRBV5-1 with TRBJ1-2; a possible D gene is TRBD1 (5 bases). V lost 1 base and J lost 4, with 11 bases in between. The germline V gene encodes CDR1 SGHRS and CDR2 YFSETQ. This CDR3 comprises 14 residues.